The 9 T cell receptor beta chains below come from one sample, sequenced in a study of shared clonotypes between healthy human individuals (dated by TCRdb to 2018 to 2021). The protocol used for the library was the immunoSEQ multiplex PCR assay. Drawn from immuneACCESS, this table holds only the in-frame rearrangements with V and J called that TCRdb kept. Clones are partly lost; checked studies trace under half to an unresolved V gene and leave the rest unexplained. The sample records a few million clones, roughly nine tenths of which are singletons. The ten largest clones represent 0.14% of the sample. The specimen sequenced was naive CD4+ T cells sorted from blood. The label giving this sample's cell subset or site can be read as: CD45RA+ positively selected. Source of these receptors: a man aged 18 to 30 in good health.

The V and J genes are TRBV7-2 and TRBJ1-6; D perhaps matches TRBD1 (6 bases). Germline V lookup: CDR1 SGHTA, CDR2 FQGNSA. The CDR3 is made up of 17 amino acids. Trimming stripped 5 bases from V and 9 bases from J, with 23 bases between. In DNA form, the CDR3 reads TGTGCCAGCAGCATGCTGGGACATCCCGATGTTGGTTCACCCCTCCACTTT. Protein: CASSMLGHPDVGSPLHF.

The chain is built from TRBV10-2 and TRBJ2-5, with TRBD2 matching over 12 bases. The J call may be faulty, since TRBJ2-7 better matches the DNA end. The CDR3 sequence is 15 residues long. CDR1 and CDR2 from the germline V gene are WSHSY and SAAADI. The chain's CDR3 is CASSRLAGVSYEQYF. CDR3 bases: TGCGCCAGCAGTAGACTAGCGGGAGTCTCCTACGAGCAGTACTTC.

The chain employs TRBV15 and TRBJ1-4; no clear D gene. Germline V gives CDR1 LNHNV, CDR2 YYDKDF (reference sequence). The CDR3 has 13 amino acids. V gave up 2 bases and J gave up 8 bases, with 9 bases separating them. CDR3: CATSRTSTEKLFF. The CDR3 nucleotides read TGTGCCACCAGCAGAACGTCCACCGAAAAACTGTTTTTT. Using reference TRBV15 and TRBJ1-4 for the parts outside the CDR3, the full variable domain is DAMVIQNPRYQVTQFGKPVTLSCSQTLNHNVMYWYQQKSSQAPKLLFHYYDKDFNNEADTPDNFQSRRPNTSFCFLDIRSPGLGDTAMYLCATSRTSTEKLFFGSGTQLSVL.

A word on this clone: Other DNA sequences in the same sample also yield this CDR3. This chain connects TRBV18 to TRBJ2-7; unclear D gene. The CDR3 loop spans 11 amino acids. Per germline, CDR1 KGHSH and CDR2 LQKENI. Trimming shortened V by 2 bases and J by 3 bases, and 2 bases separated the two germline ends. The CDR3 is CASSPNYEQYF. The CDR3 nucleotides read TGTGCCAGCTCACCAAACTACGAGCAGTACTTC.

The rearrangement joins TRBV11-1 to TRBJ2-7, with D possibly matching TRBD2 (6 bases). The CDR3 sequence is 13 residues long. CDR1 and CDR2 (germline): SGHAT, FQDESV (reference sequence). The V end was cut by 1 base, the J end by 6 bases, with 10 bases between. CDR3 loop: CASSLGGGSEQYF. CDR3 sequence (DNA): TGTGCCAGCAGCTTAGGTGGAGGGAGCGAGCAGTACTTC.

This clone is a singleton in its sample. CDR3 loop: CAISAPPGRQIMNTEAFF. DNA of the CDR3: TGTGCCATCAGTGCTCCACCGGGACGGCAGATAATGAACACTGAAGCTTTCTTT. The V and J genes are TRBV10-3 and TRBJ1-1; possible D gene TRBD1, 5 bases. The germline V gene encodes CDR1 ENHRY and CDR2 SYGVKD. The CDR3 has 18 residues. With 4 bases removed from V and 0 bases from J, the gap between germline ends came to 21 bases.

The gene calls are TRBV2 and TRBJ2-1; the match to TRBD2 covers 13 bases. This CDR3 is 14 amino acids long. Germline values: CDR1 SNHLY, CDR2 FYNNEI. The ends lost 6 bases at V and 9 bases at J; junction bases unmatched: 5. The CDR3 spells CASRLAGGPGEQFF. The CDR3 DNA follows: TGTGCCAGCAGACTAGCGGGAGGGCCGGGTGAGCAGTTCTTC.

The chain couples TRBV30 to TRBJ1-5; 9 nucleotides agree with TRBD1. V lost 5 bases, J lost 7 bases, and 6 bases stayed unmatched. The CDR3 spans 13 residues. CDR1 GTSNPN and CDR2 SVGIG come from the germline V gene (reference sequence). This CDR3 reads CAWAQGANQPQHF. DNA for the CDR3: TGTGCCTGGGCACAGGGGGCTAACCAGCCCCAGCATTTT.

V is TRBV6-5 and J is TRBJ2-3; possibly TRBD2 for D (5 bases). Deletions cut 5 bases from V and 0 bases from J, with 9 bases between. The CDR3 contains 14 residues. Germline CDR1 is MNHEY and CDR2 is SVGAGI. The CDR3 sequence: CASSPGISTDTQYF. The DNA of the CDR3 is TGTGCCAGCAGTCCCGGGATAAGCACAGATACGCAGTATTTT.